The clone carrying this T cell receptor (beta chain) was seen ten or more times. Its specificity is unknown. The read halts 3 residues ahead of the CDR3 end, with the missing end drawn from the germline J gene. CVID subjects were neither ill nor on immunomodulatory or immunosuppressive medication at sampling. The V gene lost 3 bases and the J gene lost 4 bases, with 15 bases spanning the gap. Per the germline V gene, CDR1 is LNHDA and CDR2 is SQIVND (reference sequence). This CDR3 has 15 residues. This record belongs to a study of T cell clonality in common variable immunodeficiency. Data came from immunoSEQ multiplex PCR; TCRdb stores just in-frame clones and leaves some out. The sample is made up of about 34,000 clones, none counted only once. General study points: TCRbeta clonality was increased in CVID versus healthy controls. The cause of increased CVID clonality remains unclear without subpopulation sequencing. Fewer TCRbeta clones were shared among CVID subjects than controls. Fewer deletions and N-nucleotide insertions were reportedly seen in common variable immunodeficiency TCR beta sequences.

The rearrangement uses TRBV19 and TRBJ1-2, with TRBD1 as a possible D gene (5 bases). This clonotype was obtained from a human donor with common variable immunodeficiency. The sample taken for sequencing was peripheral blood mononuclear cells. The CDR3 region is CASSISEGLAYGYTF. CDR3 DNA, as far as it was read: TGTGCCAGTAGTATTTCGGAGGGGTTGGCCTATGGC. The full variable domain, its missing parts supplied by reference TRBV19 and TRBJ1-2, is DGGITQSPKYLFRKEGQNVTLSCEQNLNHDAMYWYRQDPGQGLRLIYYSQIVNDFQKGDIAEGYSVSREKKESFPLTVTSAQKNPTAFYLCASSISEGLAYGYTFGSGTRLTVV.